Presented here are 16 T cell receptor beta chains from one specimen sequenced in a study of shared clonotypes between healthy human individuals. Sequencing was performed with immunoSEQ multiplex PCR; in TCRdb, only in-frame clones are kept and a portion is missing. The sample shows about 2,500,000 clones, about 92% of them seen only once. Sequenced material: naive CD4+ T cells sorted from blood. Sample subset: CD45RA+ positively selected. The receptors originated from a man between 18 and 35 years old in good health.

The chain carries TRBV30 and TRBJ1-1, with TRBD1 as a possible D gene (5 bases). Trimming shortened V by 5 bases and J by 0 bases, and 13 bases separated the two germline ends. Germline V gives CDR1 GTSNPN, CDR2 SVGIG (reference sequence). The CDR3 has 14 amino acids. The CDR3 sequence: CAWRRGTVNTEAFF. CDR3 nucleotides: TGTGCCTGGCGCCGGGGGACGGTGAACACTGAAGCTTTCTTT.

The V call is TRBV7-9, the J call TRBJ1-4; D might be TRBD1 (5 bases). Germline V gene sequence: CDR1 SEHNR, CDR2 FQNEAQ (reference sequence). This CDR3 is 14 amino acids long. V lost 4 bases to trimming and J lost 7 bases, with 13 bases between them. The CDR3 here is CASSSPWGGEKLFF. The DNA for the CDR3 is TGTGCCAGCAGCTCCCCTTGGGGGGGTGAAAAACTGTTTTTT.

This chain uses TRBV28 with TRBJ2-2; tentative D call: TRBD1 (5 bases). Germline V gene data show CDR1 as MDHEN and CDR2 as SYDVKM. The CDR3 length is 16 residues. V gave up 6 bases and J gave up 0 bases, with 14 bases separating them. The CDR3 nucleotides read TGTGCCAGCAGAATAGGGGATACCGCGAACACCGGGGAGCTGTTTTTT. Its translation: CASRIGDTANTGELFF.

This clone turned up a few times. The V and J genes are TRBV4-1 and TRBJ1-1, with D hard to call. V dropped 3 bases and J dropped 0 bases, with 17 bases sitting between them. The germline CDR1 and CDR2 sequences are MGHRA and YSYEKL. This CDR3 is 17 amino acids long. The CDR3 bases are TGCGCCAGCAGCCAGGGTCAGATCGTAACCATGAACACTGAAGCTTTCTTT. Translating it yields CASSQGQIVTMNTEAFF.

In this sample, this clone turned up a few times. Distinct nucleotide sequences in the sample also encode this CDR3. The chain has TRBV20-1 and TRBJ1-5; no firm D call. Germline V gives CDR1 DFQATT, CDR2 SNEGSKA (reference sequence). CDR3 length: 9 amino acids. Trimming removed 5 bases from V and 7 bases from J, with 3 bases in between. The CDR3 DNA is TGCAGTGCTGGGCAGCCCCAGCATTTT. Protein sequence: CSAGQPQHF.

This sequence joins TRBV9 and TRBJ1-5, with D possibly TRBD1 on 5 matching bases. This CDR3 has 13 residues. Looked up from germline, CDR1 is SGDLS and CDR2 is YYNGEE. Trimming shortened V by 7 bases and J by 0 bases, and 8 bases separated the two germline ends. The CDR3 region is CASARDSNQPQHF. The CDR3 bases are TGTGCCAGCGCCAGGGATAGCAATCAGCCCCAGCATTTT.

The chain employs TRBV27 and TRBJ1-2; D ambiguous. Germline V gene lookup returns CDR1 MNHEY and CDR2 SMNVEV (reference sequence). CDR3 length equals 14 residues. Deletions cut 2 bases from V and 5 bases from J, with 12 bases between. CDR3 residues: CASSLGLGSYGYTF. The CDR3 region has the DNA TGTGCCAGCAGTTTAGGTCTAGGGAGTTATGGCTACACCTTC.

CDR3 protein: CASIWTGQLDTEAFF. DNA for the CDR3: TGTGCCAGCATTTGGACGGGACAGTTGGACACTGAAGCTTTCTTT. V is TRBV5-8 and J is TRBJ1-1, with 7 positions matching TRBD1. This CDR3 contains 15 residues. Per the germline V gene, CDR1 is SGHTS and CDR2 is YDEGEE. V lost 6 bases and J lost 3; bases outside the gene matches: 11.

V usage is TRBV5-6 and J usage is TRBJ1-1; D is possibly TRBD1 (6 bases). Trimming pared 0 bases from V and 5 bases from J, leaving 17 bases between. The germline V gene encodes CDR1 SGHDT and CDR2 YYEEEE. This CDR3 comprises 16 residues. The CDR3 DNA is TGTGCCAGCAGCTTGGCCATCGGGGGGGCAGGAACTGAAGCTTTCTTT. This gives the protein CASSLAIGGAGTEAFF.

Concerning this clone itself: Other DNA sequences in the sample encode the same CDR3. The V gene is TRBV5-1, the J gene TRBJ2-3, with D hard to call. V shed 0 bases and J shed 2 bases, with 7 bases lying between them. Germline V lookup: CDR1 SGHRS, CDR2 YFSETQ. The CDR3 has 14 amino acids. CDR3: CASSLGRTTDTQYF. Here the CDR3 DNA reads TGCGCCAGCAGCTTGGGGAGAACCACAGATACGCAGTATTTT.

The chain recombines TRBV6-6 with TRBJ2-2; no reliable D call. CDR1 MNHNY and CDR2 SVGAGI come from the germline V gene (reference sequence). V was trimmed by 8 bases and J by 0 bases, leaving 10 bases between them. The CDR3 runs 14 residues. The CDR3 sequence is CASRTNTNTGELFF. CDR3 sequence (DNA): TGTGCCAGCCGAACAAACACGAACACCGGGGAGCTGTTTTTT.

The chain has TRBV11-1 and TRBJ1-1; D remains unclear. This CDR3 has 17 amino acids. V shed 4 bases and J shed 0 bases, with 18 bases lying between them. Germline assignment: CDR1 SGHAT and CDR2 FQDESV (reference sequence). As DNA, the CDR3 is TGTGCCAGCAGCTACCGGCCCGGCCAGACACTGAACACTGAAGCTTTCTTT. This gives the protein CASSYRPGQTLNTEAFF.

The CDR3 loop reads CASSLSETGGAEAFF. In DNA form, the CDR3 reads TGCGCCAGCAGCTTGTCCGAGACAGGGGGAGCTGAAGCTTTCTTT. The chain has TRBV5-1 and TRBJ1-1; 9 bases map to TRBD1. This CDR3 has 15 amino acids. The ends lost 1 base at V and 6 bases at J; junction bases unmatched: 7. The V gene's germline CDR1 is SGHRS and CDR2 YFSETQ.

In this sample, this clone turned up once. The rearrangement uses TRBV2 and TRBJ1-1, with TRBD1 identical over 7 bases. Unmatched junction bases numbered 9, after V lost 7 bases and J lost 4 bases. CDR1 and CDR2 from the germline V gene are SNHLY and FYNNEI. This CDR3 contains 14 residues. The CDR3 DNA is TGTGCCAGCAAACGCGGTCAGGGGGGCACTGAAGCTTTCTTT. It codes for CASKRGQGGTEAFF.

This sequence joins TRBV5-1 and TRBJ2-2; D possibly corresponds to TRBD1 (6 bases). Germline V lookup: CDR1 SGHRS, CDR2 YFSETQ. This CDR3 has 16 amino acids. With 0 bases removed from V and 7 bases from J, the gap between germline ends came to 16 bases. CDR3 loop: CASSLVQGPIGGELFF. DNA for the CDR3: TGCGCCAGCAGCTTGGTTCAGGGGCCGATTGGCGGGGAGCTGTTTTTT.

The chain has TRBV18 and TRBJ2-7, with TRBD2 as a possible D gene (6 bases). CDR3 size: 13 residues. Deletions cut 2 bases from V and 5 bases from J, with 10 bases between. CDR1 and CDR2 (germline): KGHSH, LQKENI. This CDR3 is CASSPGGNHEQYF. CDR3 DNA: TGTGCCAGCTCACCAGGGGGGAATCACGAGCAGTACTTC.